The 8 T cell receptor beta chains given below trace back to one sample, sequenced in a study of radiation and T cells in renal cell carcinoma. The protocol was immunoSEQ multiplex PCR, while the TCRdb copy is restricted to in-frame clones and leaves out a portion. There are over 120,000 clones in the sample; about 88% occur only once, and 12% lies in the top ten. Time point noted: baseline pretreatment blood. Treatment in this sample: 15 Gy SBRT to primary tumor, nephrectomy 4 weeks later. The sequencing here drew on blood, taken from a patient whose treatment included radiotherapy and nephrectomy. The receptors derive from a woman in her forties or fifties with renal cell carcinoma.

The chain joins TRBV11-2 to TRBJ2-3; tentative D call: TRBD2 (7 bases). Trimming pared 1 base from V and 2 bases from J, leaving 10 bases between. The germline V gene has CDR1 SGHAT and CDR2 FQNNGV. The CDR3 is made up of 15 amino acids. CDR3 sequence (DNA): TGTGCCAGCAGCTTAGGTCGGGGGGCCACAGATACGCAGTATTTT. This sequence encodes CASSLGRGATDTQYF.

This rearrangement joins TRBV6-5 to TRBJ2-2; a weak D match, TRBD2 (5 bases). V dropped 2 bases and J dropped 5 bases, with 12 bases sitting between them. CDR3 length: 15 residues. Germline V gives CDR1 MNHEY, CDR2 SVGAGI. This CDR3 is CASSYRAGGTGELFF. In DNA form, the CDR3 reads TGTGCCAGCAGTTACAGGGCAGGAGGTACCGGGGAGCTGTTTTTT.

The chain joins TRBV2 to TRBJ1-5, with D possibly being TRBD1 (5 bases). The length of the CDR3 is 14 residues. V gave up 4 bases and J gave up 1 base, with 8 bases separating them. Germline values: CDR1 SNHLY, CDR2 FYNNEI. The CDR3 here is CASSVKGSNQPQHF. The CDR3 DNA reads TGTGCCAGCAGTGTAAAGGGGAGCAATCAGCCCCAGCATTTT.

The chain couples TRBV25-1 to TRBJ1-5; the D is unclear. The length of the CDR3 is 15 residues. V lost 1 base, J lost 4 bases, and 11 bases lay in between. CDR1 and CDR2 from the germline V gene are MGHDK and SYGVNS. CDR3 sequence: CASSESGGWNQPQHF. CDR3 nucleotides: TGTGCCAGCAGTGAATCAGGAGGGTGGAATCAGCCCCAGCATTTT.

This CDR3 reads CASTRGQGETYEQYF. The CDR3 bases are TGTGCCAGCACCCGCGGACAGGGAGAGACCTACGAGCAGTACTTC. The chain has TRBV6-6 and TRBJ2-7, with 8 bases that match TRBD1. CDR3 length: 15 amino acids. The trim removed 7 bases at V and 2 bases at J, leaving 10 bases unmatched. Germline loops: CDR1 MNHNY, CDR2 SVGAGI (reference sequence).

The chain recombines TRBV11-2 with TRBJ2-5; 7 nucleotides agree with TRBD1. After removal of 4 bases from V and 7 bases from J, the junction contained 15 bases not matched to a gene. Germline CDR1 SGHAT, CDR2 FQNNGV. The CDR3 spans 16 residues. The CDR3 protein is CASSYLGQANRATQYF. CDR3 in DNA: TGTGCCAGCAGCTACCTCGGACAGGCCAACCGCGCGACCCAGTACTTC.

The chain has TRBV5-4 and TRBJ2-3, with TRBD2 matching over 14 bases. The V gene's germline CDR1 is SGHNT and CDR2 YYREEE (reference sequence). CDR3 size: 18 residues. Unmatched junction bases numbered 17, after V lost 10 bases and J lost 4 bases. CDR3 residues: CAFPSRTSGGLWADTQYF. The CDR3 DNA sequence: TGTGCCTTCCCATCTCGGACTAGCGGGGGGCTTTGGGCAGATACGCAGTATTTT.

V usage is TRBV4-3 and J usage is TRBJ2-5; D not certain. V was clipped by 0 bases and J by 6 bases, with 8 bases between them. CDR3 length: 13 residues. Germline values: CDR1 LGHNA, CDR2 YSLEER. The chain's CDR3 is CASSQDRAKTQYF. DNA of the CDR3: TGCGCCAGCAGCCAAGATAGGGCAAAGACCCAGTACTTC.